This TCR beta chain originates from a study of blood T cells in healthy people across ages. The study, taken as a whole, reports: Older age coincided with a roughly linear decline in TCR beta diversity per million T cells.

Looked up from germline, CDR1 is DFQATT and CDR2 is SNEGSKA (reference sequence). The trim removed 2 bases at V and 5 bases at J, leaving 7 bases unmatched. This CDR3 contains 15 residues. Isolation per sample recovered at least 6.5 million PBMCs. For the second PCR, which ran for roughly 7 to 11 cycles, a sample-barcoded 5' primer and a J-beta primer mix were used. Each cDNA molecule was tagged by a template-switch adaptor with 12 random nucleotides. One entry per CDR3 protein results from TCRdb running MiXCR on the 5' RACE reads. The table lists about 1.4 million distinct CDR3 sequences, almost 60% of them singletons. This clonotype was counted a few times. Its antigen is unidentified.

This TCR came from a man between 18 and 35 years old in good health. Sequencing was done on a sample of blood. The V and J genes are TRBV20-1 and TRBJ2-5; 11 nucleotides align to TRBD2. CDR3 loop: CSARQLAGGPETQYF. In DNA form, the CDR3 reads TGCAGTGCTAGACAGTTAGCGGGAGGGCCTGAGACCCAGTACTTC.